The 3 T cell receptor beta chains below come from one sample, sequenced in a study of blood T cell repertoires in COVID-19. Measured with immunoSEQ multiplex PCR; TCRdb has only the in-frame clones, and not every one. This sample yields some 150,000 clones, of which approximately 80% are seen a single time; almost 8.5% belongs to the top ten. Specimen: peripheral blood. The receptors come from an older woman with active or convalescent COVID-19.

The gene calls are TRBV18 and TRBJ1-6; no definite D call. CDR1 is KGHSH, CDR2 LQKENI, per germline. The V end was cut by 10 bases, the J end by 9 bases, with 7 bases between. The CDR3 has 10 amino acids. CDR3 residues: CATPISPLHF. CDR3 sequence (DNA): TGTGCCACCCCCATTTCACCCCTCCACTTT.

This clone was recorded only once. The chain couples TRBV5-6 to TRBJ2-5, with D perhaps matching TRBD2 (6 bases). This CDR3 is built from 13 residues. Trimming removed 5 bases at V and 5 bases at J, with 13 bases between. From germline, CDR1 is SGHDT and CDR2 YYEEEE. The DNA for the CDR3 is TGTGCCAGCAGTCCAGCGGGTTTGGAGACCCAGTACTTC. Its translation: CASSPAGLETQYF.

This sequence joins TRBV27 and TRBJ2-7, with D hard to call. The length of the CDR3 is 13 residues. Per germline, CDR1 MNHEY and CDR2 SMNVEV (reference sequence). V lost 0 bases and J lost 1, with 4 bases in between. CDR3 region: CASSLSGSYEQYF. CDR3 sequence (DNA): TGTGCCAGCAGTTTATCCGGTTCCTACGAGCAGTACTTC.